This TCR beta chain stems from a study of cytomegalovirus exposure and HLA in healthy donors. Study in general: In an earlier analysis, some 110 million unique TCR beta sequences were found from some 180 million T cells.

Details on this clone: What it binds is not known.

Study observations and caveats: CMV serostatus was the sole immune exposure data available. Reportedly, diagnosis of cytomegalovirus status by the classifier showed high specificity and sensitivity.

Germline-derived CDR1 and CDR2 are GTSNPN and SVGIG (reference sequence). This CDR3 is built from 15 residues. Deletions cut 0 bases from V and 1 base from J, with 12 bases between. The study ran its PCR with 60 Vbeta and 13 Jbeta primers. TCRdb's table, derived via immunoSEQ multiplex PCR, lists solely in-frame clones and lacks some. The table has about 130,000 clones, over 65% seen once. The chain employs TRBV30 and TRBJ1-1; D might be TRBD1 (6 bases). Material: PBMCs. The source of this sequence is a young man in good health and CMV-seropositive. The CDR3 spells CAWSVRGAANTEAFF. CDR3 coding DNA: TGTGCCTGGAGTGTACGGGGGGCTGCGAACACTGAAGCTTTCTTT.